Following are 26 T cell receptor beta chains from one sample sequenced in a study of PD-1 blockade in classical Hodgkin lymphoma. Each patient relapsed following autologous stem cell transplantation, and prior brentuximab vedotin exposure differed. Generated by immunoSEQ multiplex PCR, the TCRdb table keeps only in-frame clones and is missing some. The sample has tens of thousands of clones, less than 85% seen once. Specimen: peripheral blood mononuclear cells (PBMCs), collected before the second cycle of nivolumab. These receptors originate from a human donor with classical Hodgkin lymphoma.

The chain links TRBV30 to TRBJ1-2, with unresolved D. Trimming left V 3 bases short and J 4 bases short, with 9 bases between. Germline CDR1 and CDR2: GTSNPN and SVGIG (reference sequence). The CDR3 has 12 amino acids. CDR3 protein: CAWRREGYGYTF. CDR3 nucleotides: TGTGCCTGGAGAAGAGAGGGCTATGGCTACACCTTC.

CDR3 in amino acids: CASSLLTGTTSYEQYF. The DNA for the CDR3 is TGTGCCAGCAGTTTACTAACTGGGACTACCTCCTACGAGCAGTACTTC. The chain couples TRBV27 to TRBJ2-7; 7 bases match TRBD2. Germline CDR1 and CDR2: MNHEY and SMNVEV (reference sequence). V shed 2 bases, J shed 0 bases, and the junction held 7 bases outside the gene matches. This CDR3 spans 16 amino acids.

This sequence joins TRBV5-1 and TRBJ2-5, with D possibly matching TRBD2 (6 bases). Near its end, the DNA agrees better with TRBJ2-7, so the J call may be wrong. Germline V gene data show CDR1 as SGHRS and CDR2 as YFSETQ. This CDR3 comprises 14 residues. The CDR3 loop is CASRISGISYEQYF. The CDR3 region has the DNA TGCGCCAGCCGAATTAGCGGTATCTCCTACGAGCAGTACTTC.

The rearrangement links TRBV19 to TRBJ1-5; D unclear. From germline, CDR1 is LNHDA and CDR2 SQIVND (reference sequence). This CDR3 has 15 amino acids. Trimming shortened V by 3 bases and J by 0 bases, and 9 bases separated the two germline ends. CDR3 nucleotides: TGTGCCAGTAGTATGGTGGAGCATAGCAATCAGCCCCAGCATTTT. Translated, it gives CASSMVEHSNQPQHF.

The V gene is TRBV27, the J gene TRBJ1-1; D not resolved. Germline V CDR1 and CDR2: MNHEY, SMNVEV (reference sequence). Deletions cut 5 bases from V and 3 bases from J, with 10 bases between. CDR3 length: 13 residues. The CDR3 nucleotides are TGTGCCAGCAGTCCTAGTTATCACACTGAAGCTTTCTTT. Amino acids: CASSPSYHTEAFF.

This chain connects TRBV27 to TRBJ2-7; 10 nucleotides line up with TRBD1. Germline CDR1 is MNHEY and CDR2 is SMNVEV (reference sequence). There are 16 residues in the CDR3. The V segment lost 1 base and the J segment 4 bases; nucleotides outside the gene matches: 7. CDR3 sequence: CASSLLGTGAKYEQYF. The CDR3 nucleotides are TGTGCCAGCAGTTTATTAGGGACAGGGGCAAAATACGAGCAGTACTTC.

This clone was detected a few times. The rearrangement links TRBV13 to TRBJ2-7, with 13 bases lining up with TRBD2. J was trimmed by 3 bases and V by 5 bases; bases with no gene match: 7. The CDR3 sequence is 16 residues long. Germline CDR1 is PRHDT and CDR2 is FYEKMQ (reference sequence). As DNA, the CDR3 is TGTGCCAGCAGCCCTCCCCGGACTAGCGGGAGCTACGAGCAGTACTTC. As protein: CASSPPRTSGSYEQYF.

The chain couples TRBV5-5 to TRBJ2-3, with TRBD2 identical over 9 bases. The CDR3 is 16 residues long. Trimming removed 1 base from V and 4 bases from J; junction bases left unmatched: 7. Germline loops: CDR1 SGHKS, CDR2 YYEKEE (reference sequence). CDR3 sequence: CASSLTAGGPSDTQYF. CDR3 coding DNA: TGTGCCAGCAGCTTGACGGCGGGAGGGCCTTCAGATACGCAGTATTTT.

This chain connects TRBV5-1 to TRBJ1-2; 7 bases align to TRBD1. The CDR3 contains 14 residues. After removal of 4 bases from V and 4 bases from J, the junction contained 7 bases not matched to a gene. Germline V gene lookup returns CDR1 SGHRS and CDR2 YFSETQ. CDR3 residues: CASSPRRDSYGYTF. CDR3 sequence (DNA): TGCGCCAGCAGCCCCCGGCGGGACAGCTATGGCTACACCTTC.

The J gene is TRBJ2-2, the V gene TRBV2; 11 bases match TRBD1. This CDR3 comprises 15 residues. The germline CDR1 and CDR2 sequences are SNHLY and FYNNEI. After removal of 7 bases from V and 4 bases from J, the junction contained 5 bases not matched to a gene. The CDR3 DNA sequence: TGTGCCAGCAAATCCGGGACAGGGGGCACCGGGGAGCTGTTTTTT. Translated: CASKSGTGGTGELFF.

The V and J genes are TRBV19 and TRBJ2-2, with 8 positions matching TRBD2. V lost 3 bases and J lost 6; bases outside the gene matches: 3. The germline V gene encodes CDR1 LNHDA and CDR2 SQIVND (reference sequence). The CDR3 runs to 14 residues. CDR3 region: CASSIGLAAGELFF. For the CDR3, the DNA is TGTGCCAGTAGTATTGGACTAGCCGCCGGGGAGCTGTTTTTT.

This chain connects TRBV27 to TRBJ2-1; D perhaps matches TRBD1 (6 bases). Trimming left V 6 bases short and J 4 bases short, with 13 bases between. Per the germline V gene, CDR1 is MNHEY and CDR2 is SMNVEV (reference sequence). This CDR3 comprises 14 residues. CDR3 amino acids: CASRTGTPYNEQFF. DNA for the CDR3: TGTGCCAGCAGAACCGGGACACCTTACAATGAGCAGTTCTTC.

The J gene is TRBJ2-2, the V gene TRBV18; D gene uncertain. Germline assignment: CDR1 KGHSH and CDR2 LQKENI. V was trimmed by 1 base and J by 4 bases, leaving 13 bases between them. This CDR3 region has 16 residues. This CDR3 reads CASSPLRVQGTGELFF. The CDR3 DNA is TGTGCCAGCTCACCACTTCGGGTACAAGGCACCGGGGAGCTGTTTTTT. Full variable domain (missing parts from reference TRBV18 and TRBJ2-2): NAGVMQNPRHLVRRRGQEARLRCSPMKGHSHVYWYRQLPEEGLKFMVYLQKENIIDESGMPKERFSAEFPKEGPSILRIQQVVRGDSAAYFCASSPLRVQGTGELFFGEGSRLTVL.

This clone was seen once. The rearrangement uses TRBV7-2 and TRBJ2-5; D is undetermined. The last part of the DNA fits TRBJ2-7 better; the J call may be wrong. The CDR3 has 13 residues. Germline CDR1 and CDR2: SGHTA and FQGNSA. For the CDR3, the DNA is TGTGCCAGCAGCTTAGGACACTCCTACGAGCAGTACTTC. This codes for CASSLGHSYEQYF.

This clone was observed a handful of times. The CDR3 is CASSYSRGSYEQYF. The CDR3, as DNA: TGTGCCAGCAGTTACAGCAGGGGATCCTACGAGCAGTACTTC. This chain connects TRBV6-5 to TRBJ2-7; D might be TRBD1 (6 bases). This CDR3 comprises 14 residues. Trimming pared 2 bases from V and 1 base from J, leaving 9 bases between. From germline, CDR1 is MNHEY and CDR2 SVGAGI.

The chain links TRBV7-9 to TRBJ2-3; possibly TRBD1 or TRBD2 for D (6 bases each). CDR3 size: 19 residues. V lost 5 bases and J lost 2, with 26 bases in between. Per germline, CDR1 SEHNR and CDR2 FQNEAQ (reference sequence). The CDR3 sequence is CASSPITKGGLLTTDTQYF. For the CDR3, the DNA is TGTGCCAGCAGCCCTATCACGAAGGGGGGACTCCTCACCACAGATACGCAGTATTTT.

V and J are TRBV1 and TRBJ1-3. TRBV1 represents a pseudogene. The CDR3 has 13 amino acids. The DNA for the CDR3 is TGCACCAGCAGCGGAAGCTCTGGAAACACCATATATTTT. Its translation: CTSSGSSGNTIYF.

The chain uses TRBV5-1 and TRBJ1-1, with D possibly matching TRBD1 (5 bases). V was cut by 4 bases and J by 0 bases, with 13 bases left in between. CDR3 size: 15 residues. Germline-derived CDR1 and CDR2 are SGHRS and YFSETQ. The CDR3, as DNA: TGCGCCAGCAGCCCTAGGGGACTCCTGAACACTGAAGCTTTCTTT. It specifies CASSPRGLLNTEAFF.

The V and J genes are TRBV10-3 and TRBJ2-1; 10 bases are a match to TRBD2. V lost 3 bases and J lost 3; bases outside the gene matches: 8. Germline CDR1 ENHRY, CDR2 SYGVKD. The length of the CDR3 is 17 residues. The CDR3 region has the DNA TGTGCCATCAGTGATTCAGTTCTAGCGGGAGACTACAATGAGCAGTTCTTC. It yields the protein CAISDSVLAGDYNEQFF.

This clone came up once. The chain links TRBV5-1 to TRBJ2-3; D unresolved. The V gene's germline CDR1 is SGHRS and CDR2 YFSETQ. Trimming left V 0 bases short and J 0 bases short, with 8 bases between. The CDR3 totals 15 residues. CDR3 in amino acids: CASSLEVTSTDTQYF. The CDR3 DNA reads as TGCGCCAGCAGCTTGGAAGTTACTAGCACAGATACGCAGTATTTT.

The CDR3 nucleotides read TGTGCCAGCAGCCAGGGACTAGCGGAGTTCAATGAGCAGTTCTTC. It encodes CASSQGLAEFNEQFF. The chain has TRBV4-2 and TRBJ2-1; 11 nucleotides agree with TRBD2. V gave up 3 bases and J gave up 6 bases; unmatched junction bases: 4. The CDR3 is 15 residues long. Germline-derived CDR1 and CDR2 are LGHNA and YNFKEQ.

This clone has just one count. The genes are TRBV10-3 and TRBJ2-1, with 7 bases identical to TRBD2. This CDR3 is 15 amino acids long. The germline V gene has CDR1 ENHRY and CDR2 SYGVKD. V gave up 5 bases and J gave up 0 bases; unmatched junction bases: 4. The CDR3 nucleotides are TGTGCCATCAGTAAGCGGGATGACTCCTACAATGAGCAGTTCTTC. It yields the protein CAISKRDDSYNEQFF.

This clone has just one count. The chain joins TRBV6-5 to TRBJ1-6; maybe TRBD1 (5 bases). The germline CDR1 and CDR2 sequences are MNHEY and SVGAGI. The CDR3 spans 14 residues. The V and J ends lost 11 bases and 5 bases respectively, with 16 bases between them. DNA for the CDR3: TGTGCCTCGGGGGTCCCAGGCGATAATTCACCCCTCCACTTT. Its protein is CASGVPGDNSPLHF.

The chain couples TRBV18 to TRBJ2-1; 11 bases align to TRBD2. Germline CDR1 KGHSH, CDR2 LQKENI. The length of the CDR3 is 18 residues. Trimming at V came to 3 bases and at J to 3 bases, leaving 10 bases not matched to a gene. The CDR3 here is CASSPSGTSGGLYNEQFF. The CDR3 DNA reads TGTGCCAGCTCACCCTCCGGGACTAGCGGAGGACTCTACAATGAGCAGTTCTTC.

This clone has more than one count but fewer than ten. The chain couples TRBV2 to TRBJ2-2; no reliable D call. Germline CDR1 and CDR2: SNHLY and FYNNEI. The CDR3 is made up of 12 amino acids. With 1 base removed from V and 5 bases from J, the gap between germline ends came to 2 bases. DNA of the CDR3: TGTGCCAGCAGTGAAGAAACCGGGGAGCTGTTTTTT. Its protein product is CASSEETGELFF. The full variable domain, with the rest looked up from reference TRBV2 and TRBJ2-2, is EPEVTQTPSHQVTQMGQEVILRCVPISNHLYFYWYRQILGQKVEFLVSFYNNEISEKSEIFDDQFSVERPDGSNFTLKIRSTKLEDSAMYFCASSEETGELFFGEGSRLTVL.

The chain couples TRBV25-1 to TRBJ1-4; 9 positions agree with TRBD1. CDR1 and CDR2 (germline): MGHDK, SYGVNS. J gave up 4 bases and V 4 bases, and 4 bases lay outside the gene matches. There are 15 residues in the CDR3. The CDR3 region is CASSVTGGVNEKLFF. In DNA form, the CDR3 reads TGTGCCAGCAGTGTAACAGGGGGCGTTAATGAAAAACTGTTTTTT. Full variable domain (remainder filled in from reference TRBV25-1 and TRBJ1-4): EADIYQTPRYLVIGTGKKITLECSQTMGHDKMYWYQQDPGMELHLIHYSYGVNSTEKGDLSSESTVSRIRTEHFPLTLESARPSHTSQYLCASSVTGGVNEKLFFGSGTQLSVL.